The 2 T cell receptor beta chains below come from one sample, sequenced in a study of OX40 agonist ivuxolimab in advanced cancers. Profiling relied on immunoSEQ multiplex PCR, and the TCRdb table lists in-frame clones only, not all of them. The data show around 94,000 clones, 92% seen once. The material was CD4+ or CD8+ T cells sorted from blood, obtained in a trial of the OX40 agonist ivuxolimab. The origin of the receptors is an adult with an advanced solid tumor such as melanoma, head and neck, liver or kidney cancer.

This clone has a single count. V and J are TRBV7-2 and TRBJ2-1; TRBD2 matches 7 bases. Losses at the gene ends were 5 bases for V and 8 bases for J; bases not matched to a gene: 12. The CDR3 extends over 15 amino acids. The germline V gene encodes CDR1 SGHTA and CDR2 FQGNSA. The chain's CDR3 is CASSVGFTTSHEQFF. The DNA for the CDR3 is TGTGCCAGCAGCGTCGGGTTCACGACTAGCCATGAGCAGTTCTTC.

The chain recombines TRBV4-3 with TRBJ2-5; 8 positions match TRBD2. V lost 0 bases and J lost 4; bases outside the gene matches: 13. Germline V gene lookup returns CDR1 LGHNA and CDR2 YSLEER. The CDR3 covers 18 residues. CDR3 nucleotides: TGCGCCAGCAGCCAAGATCTTGAGGCGGGGGGCGGGGGAGAGACCCAGTACTTC. As protein: CASSQDLEAGGGGETQYF.